Below, 20 T cell receptor beta chains from the same sample are listed, as sequenced in a study of shared clonotypes between healthy human individuals. Clones were read by immunoSEQ multiplex PCR, and TCRdb kept only the in-frame ones, dropping some. The repertoire holds about 2.2 million clones, with approximately 92% as singletons. Naive CD8 cells lacked CD45RO, underwent positive selection for CCR7 and left out terminally differentiated effector memory CD45RA+ cells. Sequences were obtained from naive CD8+ T cells from PBMCs. The source of these receptors is a man younger than 35 in good health. Some clones in this sample may be carry-over from other donors' samples.

This clone was counted once. The J gene is TRBJ1-5, the V gene TRBV19; D may be TRBD1 (6 bases). V was cut by 6 bases and J by 5 bases, with 20 bases left in between. The germline V gene has CDR1 LNHDA and CDR2 SQIVND (reference sequence). The CDR3 length is 16 residues. DNA of the CDR3: TGTGCCAGTAGCACTTCGGGGGGGCCGAAAGATCAGCCCCAGCATTTT. This sequence encodes CASSTSGGPKDQPQHF.

The CDR3 reads CASSKTKTSGVYEQYF. CDR3 bases: TGTGCCAGCAGCAAAACTAAGACTAGCGGAGTCTACGAGCAGTACTTC. The chain couples TRBV21-1 to TRBJ2-7; TRBD2, the D gene given by the table, was not confirmed from the DNA. TRBV21-1 is a pseudogene locus. The CDR3 has 16 amino acids.

This clone was observed once. The chain couples TRBV2 to TRBJ2-1, with no clear D. The CDR3 covers 14 residues. Trimming removed 0 bases at V and 14 bases at J, with 17 bases between. Germline V lookup: CDR1 SNHLY, CDR2 FYNNEI. CDR3 sequence: CASSEAQALGDEFF. In DNA, the CDR3 is TGTGCCAGCAGTGAAGCGCAGGCCCTTGGGGATGAGTTCTTC. Variable domain in full (rest from reference TRBV2 and TRBJ2-1): EPEVTQTPSHQVTQMGQEVILRCVPISNHLYFYWYRQILGQKVEFLVSFYNNEISEKSEIFDDQFSVERPDGSNFTLKIRSTKLEDSAMYFCASSEAQALGDEFFGPGTRLTVL.

This chain connects TRBV4-1 to TRBJ2-7; D is tentatively TRBD1 or TRBD2 (5 bases each). The CDR3 is 14 residues long. V lost 5 bases to trimming and J lost 3 bases, with 14 bases between them. Germline V gene data show CDR1 as MGHRA and CDR2 as YSYEKL. CDR3 nucleotides: TGCGCCAGCAGCTTCCGGGACGGAAACTACGAGCAGTACTTC. Protein: CASSFRDGNYEQYF.

The chain has TRBV4-2 and TRBJ1-4; D ambiguous. Germline V gene sequence: CDR1 LGHNA, CDR2 YNFKEQ. V was shortened by 0 bases and J by 7 bases, with 15 bases between the two germline ends. The CDR3 covers 16 residues. The CDR3 spells CASSQDGEGEIEKLFF. The DNA for the CDR3 is TGTGCCAGCAGCCAAGATGGGGAGGGAGAGATTGAAAAACTGTTTTTT.

The chain employs TRBV7-9 and TRBJ1-1; D not resolved. The V gene's germline CDR1 is SEHNR and CDR2 FQNEAQ (reference sequence). V lost 2 bases to trimming and J lost 0 bases, with 16 bases between them. This CDR3 is 17 amino acids long. The CDR3 protein is CASSLPSQERMNTEAFF. The CDR3 coding sequence is TGTGCCAGCAGCTTACCCTCCCAGGAACGCATGAACACTGAAGCTTTCTTT.

The V gene is TRBV29-1, the J gene TRBJ1-2; the D gene is possibly TRBD1 (5 bases). Germline lookup yields CDR1 SQVTM and CDR2 ANQGSEA. The CDR3 is made up of 12 amino acids. Trimming took 4 bases from V and 7 from J, leaving 13 bases between them. As DNA, the CDR3 is TGCAGCGTTGTTGAGGGACCGAGTGGCTACACCTTC. Translating it yields CSVVEGPSGYTF.

This chain connects TRBV7-8 to TRBJ2-1; 7 positions agree with TRBD2. V dropped 5 bases and J dropped 5; count of bases not matched to a gene: 9. Germline values: CDR1 SGHVS, CDR2 FQNEAQ. CDR3 length: 15 amino acids. The CDR3 spells CASSPEGGFDNEQFF. CDR3 DNA sequence: TGTGCCAGCAGCCCCGAGGGAGGGTTCGACAATGAGCAGTTCTTC.

The CDR3, as DNA: TGTGCCAGTAGTATCCATCCACGGACAGGGCCCTCTGGGGCCAACGTCCTGACTTTC. Translated: CASSIHPRTGPSGANVLTF. The V call is TRBV19, the J call TRBJ2-6, with 8 bases that match TRBD1. V was pared by 3 bases and J by 0 bases, with 10 bases of the junction left unmatched. Per the germline V gene, CDR1 is LNHDA and CDR2 is SQIVND (reference sequence). The CDR3 is 19 amino acids.

This rearrangement joins TRBV28 to TRBJ2-7; D gene unclear. Per the germline V gene, CDR1 is MDHEN and CDR2 is SYDVKM. V shed 5 bases and J shed 2 bases, with 16 bases lying between them. CDR3 size: 15 residues. The CDR3 DNA sequence: TGTGCCAGCAGTCCAACCGCGAAGGCCACCTACGAGCAGTACTTC. Translation gives CASSPTAKATYEQYF.

The gene calls are TRBV4-3 and TRBJ2-5; 11 bases agree with TRBD2. V dropped 1 base and J dropped 4; count of bases not matched to a gene: 17. The length of the CDR3 is 20 residues. Per the germline V gene, CDR1 is LGHNA and CDR2 is YSLEER. In DNA form, the CDR3 reads TGCGCCAGCAGCCAAGCGCCCTCCTTAGCGGGAGGGGGGGTCGGAGAGACCCAGTACTTC. Its translation is CASSQAPSLAGGGVGETQYF.

The chain uses TRBV6-1 and TRBJ2-7; TRBD1 is a possible D gene (5 bases). Germline values: CDR1 MNHNS, CDR2 SASEGT. Trimming shortened V by 2 bases and J by 0 bases, and 11 bases separated the two germline ends. The CDR3 has 15 amino acids. CDR3 bases: TGTGCCAGCAGTGAATCCAGGGTGCCCTCCTACGAGCAGTACTTC. It encodes CASSESRVPSYEQYF.

This clone was picked up one time. The rearrangement links TRBV10-1 to TRBJ2-7; TRBD1 aligns across 10 bases. V lost 4 bases, J lost 2 bases, and 2 bases stayed unmatched. CDR1 is WNHNN and CDR2 is SYGVQD in the germline V gene (reference sequence). The CDR3 contains 14 residues. The CDR3 DNA reads TGCGCCAGCAGTGTCGGGACAGGGGCCTACGAGCAGTACTTC. Amino acids: CASSVGTGAYEQYF.

The rearrangement links TRBV25-1 to TRBJ1-5; no firm D call. V was trimmed by 4 bases and J by 0 bases, leaving 4 bases between them. This CDR3 spans 13 amino acids. Germline lookup yields CDR1 MGHDK and CDR2 SYGVNS. In DNA, the CDR3 is TGTGCCAGCAGTGGGAATAGCAATCAGCCCCAGCATTTT. This codes for CASSGNSNQPQHF. The full variable domain, rest sourced from reference TRBV25-1 and TRBJ1-5, is EADIYQTPRYLVIGTGKKITLECSQTMGHDKMYWYQQDPGMELHLIHYSYGVNSTEKGDLSSESTVSRIRTEHFPLTLESARPSHTSQYLCASSGNSNQPQHFGDGTRLSIL.

The table lists this clone with a count of one. The chain joins TRBV4-1 to TRBJ2-7, with 7 nucleotides matching TRBD1. V trimming: 0 bases; J trimming: 2 bases; junction bases outside the gene matches: 7. Germline V gene lookup returns CDR1 MGHRA and CDR2 YSYEKL. This CDR3 has 16 residues. The chain's CDR3 is CASSQDRGQITYEQYF. The CDR3 DNA is TGCGCCAGCAGCCAAGATCGGGGACAGATTACCTACGAGCAGTACTTC.

The gene calls are TRBV4-1 and TRBJ2-1; 10 bases match TRBD2. The germline gives CDR1 MGHRA, CDR2 YSYEKL. CDR3 length: 16 amino acids. The ends lost 0 bases at V and 6 bases at J; junction bases unmatched: 5. CDR3 protein: CASSQDQREGRNEQFF. The CDR3 bases are TGCGCCAGCAGCCAAGATCAGCGGGAGGGCCGCAATGAGCAGTTCTTC.

This sequence joins TRBV7-2 and TRBJ2-3, with no clear D. CDR1 and CDR2 (germline): SGHTA, FQGNSA. The CDR3 covers 13 residues. Trimming cost V 3 bases and J 6 bases, with 10 bases left between them. CDR3: CASSLLTLDTQYF. The DNA of the CDR3 is TGTGCCAGCAGCTTGCTGACATTGGATACGCAGTATTTT.

The chain uses TRBV11-2 and TRBJ2-1; D not resolved. This CDR3 spans 12 amino acids. Looked up from germline, CDR1 is SGHAT and CDR2 is FQNNGV. With 6 bases removed from V and 9 bases from J, the gap between germline ends came to 12 bases. The CDR3 spells CASRRMVGEQFF. The CDR3 bases are TGTGCCAGCAGACGGATGGTGGGTGAGCAGTTCTTC.

J is TRBJ2-7 and V is TRBV15; TRBD1 is a possible D gene (6 bases). V lost 3 bases and J 3 bases, leaving 12 bases between the germline ends. The germline V gene encodes CDR1 LNHNV and CDR2 YYDKDF (reference sequence). CDR3 length: 14 amino acids. The CDR3 bases are TGTGCCACCAGCAGGAGAGGACAGAGCTACGAGCAGTACTTC. This gives the protein CATSRRGQSYEQYF.

This clone was seen a handful of times. The V call is TRBV19, the J call TRBJ2-1; D ambiguous. The CDR3 consists of 13 residues. Looked up from germline, CDR1 is LNHDA and CDR2 is SQIVND (reference sequence). The V and J ends lost 3 bases and 8 bases respectively, with 11 bases between them. The CDR3 loop is CASSMARRYEQFF. The CDR3 DNA reads TGTGCCAGTAGTATGGCCCGGCGTTATGAGCAGTTCTTC.